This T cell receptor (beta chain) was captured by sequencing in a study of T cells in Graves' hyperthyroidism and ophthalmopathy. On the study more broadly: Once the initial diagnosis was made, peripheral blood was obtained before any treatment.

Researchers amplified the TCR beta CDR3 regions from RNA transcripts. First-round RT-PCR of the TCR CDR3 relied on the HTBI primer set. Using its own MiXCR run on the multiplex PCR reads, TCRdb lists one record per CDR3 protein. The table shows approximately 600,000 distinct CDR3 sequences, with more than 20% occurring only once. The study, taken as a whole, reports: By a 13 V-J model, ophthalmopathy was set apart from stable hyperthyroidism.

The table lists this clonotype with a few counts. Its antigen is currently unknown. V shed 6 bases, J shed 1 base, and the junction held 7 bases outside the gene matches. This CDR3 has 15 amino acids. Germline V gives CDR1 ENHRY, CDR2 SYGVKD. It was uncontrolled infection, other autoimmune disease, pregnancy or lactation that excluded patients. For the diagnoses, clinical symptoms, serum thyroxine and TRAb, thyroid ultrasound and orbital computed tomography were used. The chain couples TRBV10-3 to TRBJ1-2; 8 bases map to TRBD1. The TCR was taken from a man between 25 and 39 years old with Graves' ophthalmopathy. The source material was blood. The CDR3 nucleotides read TGTGCCATCAGCCCCGGGACAGGTTATAACTATGGCTACACCTTC. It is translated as CAISPGTGYNYGYTF.